The clone carrying this TCR beta chain was observed at least ten times. Source study methods: From reference gene primer amplification, estimates of nucleated cell counts were derived. Here immunoSEQ multiplex PCR was the method, and the copy in TCRdb shows in-frame clones only, minus some. V and J calls and clone size are those listed in that table; D and trimming were worked out from the DNA. The profile covers tens of thousands of clones, with about four fifths appearing a single time and approximately 20% taken by the ten largest. The data derive from a study of blood T cell repertoires in COVID-19. The wider study: The United States, Italy and Spain supplied acute and convalescent COVID-19 samples. T cells, B-cell-depleted T cells, or PBMCs provided the cDNA or gDNA that served as material.

Sequencing input: peripheral blood. The sequence came from a woman aged 70 to 79 with acute or convalescent COVID-19.

The CDR3 loop is CASSAGTGFYTGELFF. The CDR3 nucleotides are TGTGCCAGCAGCGCCGGGACAGGGTTTTATACCGGGGAGCTGTTTTTT. The chain employs TRBV7-9 and TRBJ2-2; 9 nucleotides align to TRBD1. Germline CDR1 reads SEHNR; CDR2 reads FQNEAQ (reference sequence). CDR3 length: 16 residues. The ends lost 5 bases at V and 5 bases at J; junction bases unmatched: 9.